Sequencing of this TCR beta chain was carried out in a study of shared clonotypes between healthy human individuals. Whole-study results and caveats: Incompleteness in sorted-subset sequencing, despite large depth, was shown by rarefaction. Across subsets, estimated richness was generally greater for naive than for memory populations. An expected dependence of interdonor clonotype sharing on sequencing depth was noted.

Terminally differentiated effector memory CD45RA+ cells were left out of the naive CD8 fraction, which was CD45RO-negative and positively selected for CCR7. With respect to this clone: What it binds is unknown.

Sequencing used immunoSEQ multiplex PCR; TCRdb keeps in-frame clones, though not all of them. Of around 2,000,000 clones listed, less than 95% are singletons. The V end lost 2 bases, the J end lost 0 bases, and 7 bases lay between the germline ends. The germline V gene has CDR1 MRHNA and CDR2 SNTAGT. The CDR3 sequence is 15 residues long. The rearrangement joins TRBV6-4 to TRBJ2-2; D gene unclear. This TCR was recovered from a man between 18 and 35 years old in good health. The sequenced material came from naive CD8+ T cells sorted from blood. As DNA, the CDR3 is TGTGCCAGCAGTGACAGTAGGGCGAACACCGGGGAGCTGTTTTTT. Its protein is CASSDSRANTGELFF.